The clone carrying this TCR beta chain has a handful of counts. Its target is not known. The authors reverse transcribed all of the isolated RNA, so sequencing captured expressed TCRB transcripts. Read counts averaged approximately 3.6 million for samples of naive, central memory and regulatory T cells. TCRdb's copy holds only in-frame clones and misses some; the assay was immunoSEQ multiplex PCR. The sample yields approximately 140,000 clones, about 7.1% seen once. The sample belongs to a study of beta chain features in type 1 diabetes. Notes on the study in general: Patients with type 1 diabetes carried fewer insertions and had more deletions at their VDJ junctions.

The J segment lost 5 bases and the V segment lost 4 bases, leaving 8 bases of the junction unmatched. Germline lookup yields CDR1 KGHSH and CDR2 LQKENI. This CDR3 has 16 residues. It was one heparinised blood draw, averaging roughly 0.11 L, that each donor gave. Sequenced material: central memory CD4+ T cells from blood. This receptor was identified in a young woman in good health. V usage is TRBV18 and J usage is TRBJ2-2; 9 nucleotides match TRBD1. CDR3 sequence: CASSRVDRGATGELFF. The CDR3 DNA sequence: TGTGCCAGCTCACGTGTGGACAGGGGCGCTACCGGGGAGCTGTTTTTT.